This T cell receptor (beta chain) appears in the sequencing data of a study of T cell repertoires in cytomegalovirus infection. Overall study: CMV infection together with matching HLA type was indicated by public TCR beta signatures. Study conclusions and caveats: Cumulated frequencies of public TCR beta families served to identify carriers of CMV plus the relevant HLA.

TCRdb fed the reads into MiXCR, producing one record per CDR3 protein. The table has roughly 190,000 distinct CDR3 sequences, roughly 9% seen once; the top ten hold about 4.6%. This clonotype has at least ten counts. The antigen is unknown. CDR1 SGHTA and CDR2 FQGNSA come from the germline V gene. The V end lost 5 bases, the J end lost 2 bases, and 16 bases lay between the germline ends. This CDR3 comprises 15 residues. The sequence came from a human donor in good health (CMV status not recorded). Some clones in this sample may be carry-over from other donors' samples. Sequenced input: PBMCs. J is TRBJ2-7 and V is TRBV7-2; possible D gene TRBD1, 6 bases. The CDR3 loop is CASSLTGLRAYEQYF. The CDR3 bases are TGTGCCAGCAGCCTTACAGGGTTGAGAGCCTACGAGCAGTACTTC.